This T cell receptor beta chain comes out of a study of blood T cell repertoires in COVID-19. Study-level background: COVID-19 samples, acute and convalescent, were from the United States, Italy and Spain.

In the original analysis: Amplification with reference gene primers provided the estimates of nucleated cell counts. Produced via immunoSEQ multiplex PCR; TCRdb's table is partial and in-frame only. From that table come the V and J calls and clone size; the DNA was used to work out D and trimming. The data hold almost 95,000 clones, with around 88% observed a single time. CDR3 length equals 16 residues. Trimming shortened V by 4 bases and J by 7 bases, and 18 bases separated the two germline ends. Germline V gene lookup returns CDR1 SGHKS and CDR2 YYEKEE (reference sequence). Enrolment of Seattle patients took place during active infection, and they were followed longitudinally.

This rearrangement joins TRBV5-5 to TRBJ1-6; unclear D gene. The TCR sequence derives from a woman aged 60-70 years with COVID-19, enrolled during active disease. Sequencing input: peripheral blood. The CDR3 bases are TGTGCCAGCAGCCCTCCCCCCGTGCTGGGCAATTCACCCCTCCACTTT. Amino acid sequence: CASSPPPVLGNSPLHF. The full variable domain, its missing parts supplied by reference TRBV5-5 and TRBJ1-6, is DAGVTQSPTHLIKTRGQQVTLRCSPISGHKSVSWYQQVLGQGPQFIFQYYEKEERGRGNFPDRFSARQFPNYSSELNVNALLLGDSALYLCASSPPPVLGNSPLHFGNGTRLTVT.